The 18 T cell receptor beta chains below were found in one sample sequenced in a study of blood T cell repertoires in COVID-19. Data came from immunoSEQ multiplex PCR; TCRdb stores just in-frame clones and leaves some out. This table has some 130,000 clones, approximately 83% appearing once. The sequenced sample consisted of peripheral blood. These receptors originate from an elderly man with acute or convalescent COVID-19.

This rearrangement joins TRBV5-1 to TRBJ2-7, with D unclear. V lost 3 bases, J lost 4 bases, and 17 bases lay in between. The CDR3 spans 15 residues. In germline, CDR1 is SGHRS, CDR2 YFSETQ. CDR3 nucleotide sequence: TGCGCCAGCAGCTCTAGAGAAGGTTTAAGGTACGAGCAGTACTTC. Encoded protein: CASSSREGLRYEQYF.

CDR3 coding DNA: TGTGCCAGCAGCGAGGGACAGGGGATTTATGAGGATACGCAGTATTTT. Translating gives CASSEGQGIYEDTQYF. The chain employs TRBV7-2 and TRBJ2-3; TRBD1 matches 10 bases. Trimming cost V 5 bases and J 6 bases; bases outside gene matches: 11. CDR1 SGHTA and CDR2 FQGNSA come from the germline V gene. The CDR3 contains 16 residues.

This clone has only one observation. V and J are TRBV19 and TRBJ1-1; D is ambiguous. Germline CDR1 LNHDA, CDR2 SQIVND (reference sequence). The CDR3 covers 13 residues. Trimming pared 2 bases from V and 0 bases from J, leaving 4 bases between. The CDR3: CASSIQMNTEAFF. The CDR3 DNA follows: TGTGCCAGTAGTATACAAATGAACACTGAAGCTTTCTTT.

The J gene is TRBJ1-1, the V gene TRBV6-5; maybe TRBD1 (5 bases). Trimming took off 6 bases at V and 4 bases at J, with 12 bases between the two ends. Germline lookup yields CDR1 MNHEY and CDR2 SVGAGI. This CDR3 comprises 13 residues. The DNA of the CDR3 is TGTGCCAGCAGAACAACAGGTTTCACTGAAGCTTTCTTT. It translates to CASRTTGFTEAFF.

The rearrangement links TRBV19 to TRBJ1-4; TRBD1 is a possible D gene (5 bases). The CDR3 has 15 amino acids. Per germline, CDR1 LNHDA and CDR2 SQIVND (reference sequence). V lost 1 base, J lost 7 bases, and 13 bases lay in between. The CDR3 DNA reads as TGTGCCAGTAGTATAGGGTCAGGGTCGAGTGAAAAACTGTTTTTT. This sequence encodes CASSIGSGSSEKLFF.

The V and J genes are TRBV6-2 or TRBV6-3 and TRBJ1-1; tentative D call: TRBD1 (6 bases). CDR1 and CDR2 (germline): MNHEY, SVGEGT. The CDR3 consists of 11 residues. V was trimmed by 6 bases and J by 8 bases, leaving 10 bases between them. The CDR3 sequence is CASRYGTEAFF. The CDR3 bases are TGTGCCAGCAGGTACGGGACAGAAGCTTTCTTT.

J is TRBJ1-2 and V is TRBV3-1 (or the pseudogene TRBV3-2), with TRBD1 matching over 7 bases. Germline loops: CDR1 LGHDT, CDR2 YNNKEL (reference sequence). The CDR3 loop spans 17 amino acids. The V and J ends lost 4 bases and 8 bases, in that order; junction bases with no gene match: 19. CDR3 amino acids: CASSPTLLGRGSIGYTF. The DNA of the CDR3 is TGTGCCAGCAGCCCTACCCTCCTGGGCAGGGGGTCGATCGGCTACACCTTC.

This clone was observed a single time. The chain links TRBV14 to TRBJ1-1; tentative D call: TRBD1 (6 bases). V was clipped by 4 bases and J by 7 bases, with 13 bases between them. CDR3 length equals 13 residues. Looked up from germline, CDR1 is SGHDN and CDR2 is FVKESK. Written as DNA, the CDR3 is TGTGCCAGCAGCCCTTTACAGGGTTATGAAGCTTTCTTT. As protein: CASSPLQGYEAFF.

The chain combines TRBV6-5 with TRBJ1-2; D not resolved. CDR1 MNHEY and CDR2 SVGAGI come from the germline V gene. The CDR3 spans 13 residues. Between the trimmed V and J ends, which lost 5 bases and 8 bases, there was a span of 15 bases. The CDR3 here is CASSSEGYSGYTF. In nucleotides, the CDR3 is TGTGCCAGCAGTAGTGAGGGCTACTCGGGCTACACCTTC.

The V call is TRBV29-1, the J call TRBJ1-4, with TRBD1 identical over 7 bases. The CDR3 consists of 13 residues. J lost 3 bases, V lost 6 bases, and 4 bases had no gene match. CDR1 and CDR2 (germline): SQVTM, ANQGSEA. CDR3 amino acids: CSVRDSPNEKLFF. The DNA of the CDR3 is TGCAGCGTACGGGACAGCCCTAATGAAAAACTGTTTTTT.

The chain joins TRBV5-4 to TRBJ2-5; D unresolved. CDR1 SGHNT and CDR2 YYREEE come from the germline V gene (reference sequence). The CDR3 spans 14 residues. Trimming pared 0 bases from V and 1 base from J, leaving 7 bases between. For the CDR3, the DNA is TGTGCCAGCAGCTTGGGCGGCAGCCAAGAGACCCAGTACTTC. Its translation is CASSLGGSQETQYF.

The V call is TRBV5-1, the J call TRBJ2-7; the match to TRBD2 covers 9 bases. Germline lookup yields CDR1 SGHRS and CDR2 YFSETQ. J lost 3 bases, V lost 0 bases, and 4 bases had no gene match. The CDR3 totals 15 residues. CDR3 nucleotides: TGCGCCAGCAGCTTGGCCGATAGCGGGGGCTACGAGCAGTACTTC. Protein: CASSLADSGGYEQYF.

The chain recombines TRBV4-1 with TRBJ2-2; 8 nucleotides align to TRBD2. J was trimmed by 0 bases and V by 0 bases; bases with no gene match: 0. The germline CDR1 and CDR2 sequences are MGHRA and YSYEKL. CDR3 size: 16 residues. This chain's CDR3 is CASSQELAANTGELFF. Written as DNA, the CDR3 is TGCGCCAGCAGCCAAGAACTAGCGGCGAACACCGGGGAGCTGTTTTTT.

This chain uses TRBV18 with TRBJ1-1, with D perhaps matching TRBD1 (5 bases). V lost 4 bases and J 6 bases, leaving 18 bases between the germline ends. Germline V CDR1 and CDR2: KGHSH, LQKENI. This CDR3 has 15 amino acids. The CDR3 loop reads CASSHGQKGSPEAFF. The CDR3 DNA sequence: TGTGCCAGCTCACACGGACAAAAGGGTTCCCCTGAAGCTTTCTTT. Full variable domain (missing parts from reference TRBV18 and TRBJ1-1): NAGVMQNPRHLVRRRGQEARLRCSPMKGHSHVYWYRQLPEEGLKFMVYLQKENIIDESGMPKERFSAEFPKEGPSILRIQQVVRGDSAAYFCASSHGQKGSPEAFFGQGTRLTVV.

This chain connects TRBV7-3 to TRBJ2-1; 8 bases are shared with TRBD1. Trimming removed 4 bases from V and 0 bases from J; junction bases left unmatched: 2. CDR1 and CDR2 from the germline V gene are SGHTA and FQGTGA. CDR3 length: 15 amino acids. The CDR3 sequence is CASSWGTGSYNEQFF. CDR3 bases: TGTGCCAGCAGCTGGGGGACAGGCTCCTACAATGAGCAGTTCTTC.

The J gene is TRBJ1-2, the V gene TRBV18, with a tentative D call TRBD1 (6 bases). Germline V CDR1 and CDR2: KGHSH, LQKENI. CDR3 length equals 12 residues. V lost 3 bases to trimming and J lost 13 bases, with 15 bases between them. The CDR3 DNA follows: TGTGCCAGCTCACCGGACAGCACGAAAAGCACCTTC. Its translation: CASSPDSTKSTF.

The V call is TRBV18, the J call TRBJ2-1; 10 bases agree with TRBD2. CDR1 is KGHSH and CDR2 is LQKENI in the germline V gene. This CDR3 has 17 amino acids. V was clipped by 6 bases and J by 7 bases; unmatched bases: 15. This chain's CDR3 is CASSLQREGRLGNEQFF. The CDR3 DNA follows: TGTGCCAGCTCCCTCCAGCGGGAGGGCCGGCTTGGTAATGAGCAGTTCTTC.

This clone was seen only a few times. The chain has TRBV7-2 and TRBJ2-7, with 13 bases identical to TRBD2. V lost 5 bases and J lost 4; bases outside the gene matches: 8. CDR3 size: 16 residues. Germline-derived CDR1 and CDR2 are SGHTA and FQGNSA. The CDR3 sequence: CASSRTSGSIMYEQYF. The DNA of the CDR3 is TGTGCCAGCAGCCGGACTAGCGGGAGTATCATGTACGAGCAGTACTTC.